This is a list of T cell receptor beta chains from one sample in a study of cytomegalovirus exposure and HLA in healthy donors. Assay: immunoSEQ multiplex PCR; the TCRdb copy retains only in-frame clones and omits some. This table holds about 170,000 clones, 65% to 80% found once. Sequencing used PBMCs. The receptors here all came from a woman in her fifties or sixties in good health and CMV-seropositive. Each CDR3 is given with its conserved first and last residue. The order of the fields is J gene, clone size, D gene, V gene, CDR3 DNA, CDR3 protein. D genes are given only for firm matches. Clone size appears in some rows only: once, few, many, or a class for an expanded clone.

j_call: TRBJ1-2
clone_size: NA
d_call: NA
v_call: TRBV4-1
cdr3_nt: TGCGCCAGCAGCCAAGAACCGGGGATGTACTATGGCTACACCTTC
cdr3_aa: CASSQEPGMYYGYTF

j_call: TRBJ2-3
clone_size: few
d_call: NA
v_call: TRBV7-3
cdr3_nt: TGTGCCAGCAGCTTACGGGGATTTGTCACAGATACGCAGTATTTT
cdr3_aa: CASSLRGFVTDTQYF

j_call: TRBJ1-4
clone_size: NA
d_call: NA
v_call: TRBV2
cdr3_nt: TGTGCCAGCAGTGTGGGCATTTATAATGAAAAACTGTTTTTT
cdr3_aa: CASSVGIYNEKLFF

j_call: TRBJ1-5
clone_size: NA
d_call: NA
v_call: TRBV27
cdr3_nt: TGTGCCAGCAGGGCAGGGGCGAGGCAGCCCCAGCATTTT
cdr3_aa: CASRAGARQPQHF

j_call: TRBJ1-1
clone_size: NA
d_call: NA
v_call: TRBV5-1
cdr3_nt: TGCGCCAGCAGCTTGGGACACTCGAACACTGAAGCTTTCTTT
cdr3_aa: CASSLGHSNTEAFF

j_call: TRBJ1-6
clone_size: NA
d_call: NA
v_call: TRBV30
cdr3_nt: TGTGCCTGGAGTGTTAAGACAGTCACCTATAATTCACCCCTCCACTTT
cdr3_aa: CAWSVKTVTYNSPLHF

j_call: TRBJ1-4
clone_size: NA
d_call: NA
v_call: TRBV7-9
cdr3_nt: TGTGCCAGCAGCCCTAGAGATGCAACTAATGAAAAACTGTTTTTT
cdr3_aa: CASSPRDATNEKLFF

j_call: TRBJ2-5
clone_size: NA
d_call: NA
v_call: TRBV5-4
cdr3_nt: TGTGCCAGCAGCTTGGTAGCTTCGGAGACCCAGTACTTC
cdr3_aa: CASSLVASETQYF

j_call: TRBJ2-1
clone_size: NA
d_call: TRBD1
v_call: TRBV9
cdr3_nt: TGTGCCAGCAGCAAGGACAGGGACTTAACCCAGGGGTTCTTC
cdr3_aa: CASSKDRDLTQGFF

j_call: TRBJ2-5
clone_size: NA
d_call: NA
v_call: TRBV7-9
cdr3_nt: TGTGCCAGCAGCTTAAGTCTAGCTTGGGAGACCCAGTACTTC
cdr3_aa: CASSLSLAWETQYF

j_call: TRBJ1-6
clone_size: NA
d_call: NA
v_call: TRBV7-3
cdr3_nt: TGTGCCAGCAGCTTAAACTCAGGGTCCAATTCACCCCTCCACTTT
cdr3_aa: CASSLNSGSNSPLHF

j_call: TRBJ2-3
clone_size: NA
d_call: TRBD2
v_call: TRBV29-1
cdr3_nt: TGCAGCGTTGAAGATGGTTCGCGGGGGGGTAGCACAGATACGCAGTATTTT
cdr3_aa: CSVEDGSRGGSTDTQYF

j_call: TRBJ2-3
clone_size: NA
d_call: NA
v_call: TRBV30
cdr3_nt: TGTGCCTGGAGTGTAGGGGGGGCGTTTCCAGATACGCAGTATTTT
cdr3_aa: CAWSVGGAFPDTQYF

j_call: TRBJ2-3
clone_size: NA
d_call: NA
v_call: TRBV2
cdr3_nt: TGTGCCAGCAGTGGGGAGCTAGCGGATACGCAGTATTTT
cdr3_aa: CASSGELADTQYF

j_call: TRBJ1-2
clone_size: NA
d_call: NA
v_call: TRBV6-1
cdr3_nt: TGTGCCAGCAGTGAAGGCGGTCTTCTATATGGCTACACCTTC
cdr3_aa: CASSEGGLLYGYTF

j_call: TRBJ1-1
clone_size: NA
d_call: NA
v_call: TRBV5-4
cdr3_nt: TGTGCCAGCAGCTTGAATTTTCAGGGCAGGGGTGAAGCTTTCTTT
cdr3_aa: CASSLNFQGRGEAFF

j_call: TRBJ1-1
clone_size: NA
d_call: NA
v_call: TRBV5-1
cdr3_nt: TGCGCCAGCACTTTTGGGCTGGGGCTGAACACTGAAGCTTTCTTT
cdr3_aa: CASTFGLGLNTEAFF

j_call: TRBJ2-3
clone_size: once
d_call: TRBD2
v_call: TRBV6-6
cdr3_nt: TGTGCCAGCAGTTGGGACCTAGCGGGGGGCACAGATACGCAGTATTTT
cdr3_aa: CASSWDLAGGTDTQYF

j_call: TRBJ2-1
clone_size: NA
d_call: NA
v_call: TRBV7-9
cdr3_nt: TGTGCCAGCAGCCCGAGCTCCTACAATGAGCAGTTCTTC
cdr3_aa: CASSPSSYNEQFF

j_call: TRBJ2-5
clone_size: NA
d_call: NA
v_call: TRBV5-1
cdr3_nt: TGCGCCAGCAGCTTTACAGGCCCTCAACGGGCAGAGACCCAGTACTTC
cdr3_aa: CASSFTGPQRAETQYF

j_call: TRBJ1-1
clone_size: once
d_call: TRBD1
v_call: TRBV5-1
cdr3_nt: TGCGCCAGCAGCTCCCGGGACAGCACTATGAACACTGAAGCTTTCTTT
cdr3_aa: CASSSRDSTMNTEAFF

j_call: TRBJ2-5
clone_size: NA
d_call: TRBD2
v_call: TRBV7-2
cdr3_nt: TGTGCCAGCAGCTCGGGACTAGCGGGGGGGCCTTATAGAGAGACCCAGTACTTC
cdr3_aa: CASSSGLAGGPYRETQYF

j_call: TRBJ1-4
clone_size: once
d_call: NA
v_call: TRBV30
cdr3_nt: TGTGCCTGGAGTGTCCAGAATAATGAAAAACTGTTTTTT
cdr3_aa: CAWSVQNNEKLFF

j_call: TRBJ1-2
clone_size: once
d_call: NA
v_call: TRBV6-5
cdr3_nt: TGTGCCAGCAGTTACAACAGGGCTGGCGGCTACACCTTC
cdr3_aa: CASSYNRAGGYTF

j_call: TRBJ2-1
clone_size: NA
d_call: TRBD1
v_call: TRBV25-1
cdr3_nt: TGTGCCTGGGACAGGGGGTACAATGAGCAGTTCTTC
cdr3_aa: CAWDRGYNEQFF

j_call: TRBJ1-2
clone_size: NA
d_call: NA
v_call: TRBV9
cdr3_nt: TGTGCCAGCAGCCCCGACCCCCTAAGGGGTGGCTACACCTTC
cdr3_aa: CASSPDPLRGGYTF

j_call: TRBJ1-5
clone_size: NA
d_call: NA
v_call: TRBV15
cdr3_nt: TGTGCCACCAGCAGAGATGCAGGGCCAGGAACTTCTCAGCCCCAGCATTTT
cdr3_aa: CATSRDAGPGTSQPQHF

j_call: TRBJ1-3
clone_size: NA
d_call: NA
v_call: TRBV2
cdr3_nt: TGTGCCAGCAGCGAAATGAGCTCTGGAAACACCATATATTTT
cdr3_aa: CASSEMSSGNTIYF

j_call: TRBJ1-2
clone_size: NA
d_call: NA
v_call: TRBV9
cdr3_nt: TGTGCCAGCAGCGTGACGGGGAGCTATGGCTACACCTTC
cdr3_aa: CASSVTGSYGYTF

j_call: TRBJ1-1
clone_size: NA
d_call: TRBD1
v_call: TRBV13
cdr3_nt: TGTGCCAGCAGCTTGTCTCCGGGACAGGGAGTAGCTTTCTTT
cdr3_aa: CASSLSPGQGVAFF

j_call: TRBJ1-1
clone_size: few
d_call: TRBD1
v_call: TRBV5-1
cdr3_nt: TGCGCCAGCAGCGTGACAGGGGTGGGCACTGAAGCTTTCTTT
cdr3_aa: CASSVTGVGTEAFF

j_call: TRBJ2-1
clone_size: NA
d_call: NA
v_call: TRBV11-3
cdr3_nt: TGTGCCAGCAGCTTAGATCCTGAGAAGCAGTTCTTC
cdr3_aa: CASSLDPEKQFF

j_call: TRBJ2-7
clone_size: few
d_call: NA
v_call: TRBV18
cdr3_nt: TGTGCCAGCTCACCAGGCAAGGGGGTTGACGAGCAGTACTTC
cdr3_aa: CASSPGKGVDEQYF

j_call: TRBJ2-3
clone_size: NA
d_call: TRBD2
v_call: TRBV7-3
cdr3_nt: TGTGCCAGCAGCTTGGCGGTGTTGACGGGGGGGTTGGCAGATACGCAGTATTTT
cdr3_aa: CASSLAVLTGGLADTQYF

j_call: TRBJ2-3
clone_size: NA
d_call: TRBD2
v_call: TRBV6-1
cdr3_nt: TGTGCCAGCGTGGGGGGACTACCCCTCGGAGATACGCAGTATTTT
cdr3_aa: CASVGGLPLGDTQYF

j_call: TRBJ2-2
clone_size: NA
d_call: NA
v_call: TRBV9
cdr3_nt: TGTGCCAGCAGCCCAACGGGACAAAACACCGGGGAGCTGTTTTTT
cdr3_aa: CASSPTGQNTGELFF

j_call: TRBJ2-5
clone_size: few
d_call: TRBD2
v_call: TRBV15
cdr3_nt: TGTGCCACCAGCCGAGCGGGGTTCCTCCAAAAAGAGACCCAGTACTTC
cdr3_aa: CATSRAGFLQKETQYF

j_call: TRBJ2-1
clone_size: NA
d_call: TRBD1
v_call: TRBV7-9
cdr3_nt: TGTGCCAGCAGCTTAGCCTCGGACGAGGACAGGTCCTACAATGAGCAGTTCTTC
cdr3_aa: CASSLASDEDRSYNEQFF

j_call: TRBJ1-6
clone_size: NA
d_call: TRBD1
v_call: TRBV11-2
cdr3_nt: TGTGCCAGCACCATAGACAGGGGAGATTCACCCCTCCACTTT
cdr3_aa: CASTIDRGDSPLHF

j_call: TRBJ1-2
clone_size: once
d_call: NA
v_call: TRBV6-5
cdr3_nt: TGTGCCAGCAGTTACTTTCCGGAGCGGAACTATGGCTACACCTTC
cdr3_aa: CASSYFPERNYGYTF

j_call: TRBJ2-3
clone_size: NA
d_call: TRBD2
v_call: TRBV5-4
cdr3_nt: TGTGCCAGCAGTTCAAATAGCGGGGCCGGAACAGATACGCAGTATTTT
cdr3_aa: CASSSNSGAGTDTQYF

j_call: TRBJ1-4
clone_size: few
d_call: NA
v_call: TRBV30
cdr3_nt: TGTGCCTGGAACAGGGCGGCTAATGAAAAACTGTTTTTT
cdr3_aa: CAWNRAANEKLFF

j_call: TRBJ1-2
clone_size: few
d_call: NA
v_call: TRBV19
cdr3_nt: TGTGCCAGTAGTATAGAACGGGGTGGCAACTATGGCTACACCTTC
cdr3_aa: CASSIERGGNYGYTF

j_call: TRBJ1-3
clone_size: few
d_call: NA
v_call: TRBV30
cdr3_nt: TGTGCCTGGAGTGTAACCCGCGGCGCTGGAAACACCATATATTTT
cdr3_aa: CAWSVTRGAGNTIYF

j_call: TRBJ1-1
clone_size: few
d_call: NA
v_call: TRBV12-2
cdr3_nt: TGTGCAAGTCGCTTCGACAGCACTGAAGCTTTCTTT
cdr3_aa: CASRFDSTEAFF

j_call: TRBJ1-1
clone_size: NA
d_call: NA
v_call: TRBV27
cdr3_nt: TGTGCCAGCAGTTTATCTCGGGGGATGAACACTGAAGCTTTCTTT
cdr3_aa: CASSLSRGMNTEAFF

j_call: TRBJ1-2
clone_size: NA
d_call: NA
v_call: TRBV29-1
cdr3_nt: TGCAGCGTTATCCTTTCGAACTATGGCTACACCTTC
cdr3_aa: CSVILSNYGYTF

j_call: TRBJ1-1
clone_size: NA
d_call: NA
v_call: TRBV5-4
cdr3_nt: TGTGCCAGCAGGGATCGGGGGACCGTTGAAGCTTTCTTT
cdr3_aa: CASRDRGTVEAFF

j_call: TRBJ2-3
clone_size: once
d_call: TRBD2
v_call: TRBV2
cdr3_nt: TGTGCCAGCAGTGGAGCGGGGGCCCTCACAGATACGCAGTATTTT
cdr3_aa: CASSGAGALTDTQYF

j_call: TRBJ2-3
clone_size: NA
d_call: NA
v_call: TRBV7-2
cdr3_nt: TGTGCCAGCAGCAGCCGGGACAAGGGCCCCGATACGCAGTATTTT
cdr3_aa: CASSSRDKGPDTQYF

j_call: TRBJ2-5
clone_size: few
d_call: TRBD2
v_call: TRBV5-5
cdr3_nt: TGTGCCAGCAGGCACCCTTCCGCGGGGGGTGGGGAGACCCAGTACTTC
cdr3_aa: CASRHPSAGGGETQYF

j_call: TRBJ2-7
clone_size: once
d_call: TRBD1
v_call: TRBV29-1
cdr3_nt: TGCAGCGTTGAAGATCAGGGGACAGGGGACTACGAGCAGTACTTC
cdr3_aa: CSVEDQGTGDYEQYF

j_call: TRBJ2-3
clone_size: NA
d_call: NA
v_call: TRBV4-2
cdr3_nt: TGTGCCAGCAGCCAAGATAGCCGGGGGGCTGCAGATACGCAGTATTTT
cdr3_aa: CASSQDSRGAADTQYF

j_call: TRBJ2-5
clone_size: once
d_call: TRBD2
v_call: TRBV11-2
cdr3_nt: TGTGCCAGCAGCTTAGATCAGGGACTAGCGGGGGGTCCTCGGCAGACCCAGTACTTC
cdr3_aa: CASSLDQGLAGGPRQTQYF

j_call: TRBJ1-2
clone_size: NA
d_call: NA
v_call: TRBV7-2
cdr3_nt: TGTGCCAGCAGCGGCCAACAGAGTTATGGCTACACCTTC
cdr3_aa: CASSGQQSYGYTF

j_call: TRBJ2-7
clone_size: once
d_call: TRBD1
v_call: TRBV27
cdr3_nt: TGTGCCAGCAGCTTGGACAGGGCAAACGAGCAGTACTTC
cdr3_aa: CASSLDRANEQYF

j_call: TRBJ2-4
clone_size: NA
d_call: NA
v_call: TRBV2
cdr3_nt: TGTGCCAGCAAGTTGGAGGGGGGGGAAAACATTCAGTACTTC
cdr3_aa: CASKLEGGENIQYF